The 4 T cell receptor beta chains listed next were all sequenced from one sample in a study of tumor-infiltrating lymphocytes in oesophageal squamous cell carcinoma. From the PCR reads, TCRdb called clonotypes with MiXCR, one entry per CDR3 protein. Of over 10,000 distinct CDR3 sequences in the sample, under 60% were seen once. The sequenced material came from blood. The receptors originated from a female donor with esophageal squamous cell carcinoma.

This clonotype was detected a few times. For the CDR3, the DNA is TGTGCCAGCAGCTCACCTAGCTTGGCAGATACGCAGTATTTT. Protein product: CASSSPSLADTQYF. The rearrangement links TRBV7-8 to TRBJ2-3, with TRBD2 as a possible D gene (5 bases). The V end lost 4 bases, the J end lost 4 bases, and 12 bases lay between the germline ends. The CDR3 spans 14 residues. From germline, CDR1 is SGHVS and CDR2 FQNEAQ.

In this sample, this clonotype turned up many times. The V and J genes are TRBV19 and TRBJ2-7, with 7 bases fitting TRBD1. Germline trimming cut 4 bases from V and 1 base from J; bases unmatched to any gene: 7. CDR3 length: 15 residues. CDR1 LNHDA and CDR2 SQIVND come from the germline V gene (reference sequence). CDR3 protein: CASSRGRGTSYEQYF. The CDR3 bases are TGTGCCAGTAGTAGAGGCAGGGGGACGTCCTACGAGCAGTACTTC. The full variable domain, completed using reference TRBV19 and TRBJ2-7, is DGGITQSPKYLFRKEGQNVTLSCEQNLNHDAMYWYRQDPGQGLRLIYYSQIVNDFQKGDIAEGYSVSREKKESFPLTVTSAQKNPTAFYLCASSRGRGTSYEQYFGPGTRLTVT.

The chain joins TRBV12-3 or TRBV12-4 to TRBJ2-3; D uncertain. The end of the DNA fits TRBJ2-1 better, so the J call may be wrong. The length of the CDR3 is 12 residues. The DNA for the CDR3 is TGTGCCAGCCCCCCTTGGTGTGGTGAGCAGTTCTTC. Its translation is CASPPWCGEQFF.

The J gene is TRBJ2-7, the V gene TRBV10-2, with D maybe TRBD2 (6 bases). The better agreement between TRBJ2-5 and the DNA end casts doubt on the J call. Germline CDR1 reads WSHSY; CDR2 reads SAAADI. This CDR3 has 14 residues. For the CDR3, the DNA is TGCGCCAGCAGGGACTACTCCGTTCAAGAGACCCAGTACTTC. Protein: CASRDYSVQETQYF.